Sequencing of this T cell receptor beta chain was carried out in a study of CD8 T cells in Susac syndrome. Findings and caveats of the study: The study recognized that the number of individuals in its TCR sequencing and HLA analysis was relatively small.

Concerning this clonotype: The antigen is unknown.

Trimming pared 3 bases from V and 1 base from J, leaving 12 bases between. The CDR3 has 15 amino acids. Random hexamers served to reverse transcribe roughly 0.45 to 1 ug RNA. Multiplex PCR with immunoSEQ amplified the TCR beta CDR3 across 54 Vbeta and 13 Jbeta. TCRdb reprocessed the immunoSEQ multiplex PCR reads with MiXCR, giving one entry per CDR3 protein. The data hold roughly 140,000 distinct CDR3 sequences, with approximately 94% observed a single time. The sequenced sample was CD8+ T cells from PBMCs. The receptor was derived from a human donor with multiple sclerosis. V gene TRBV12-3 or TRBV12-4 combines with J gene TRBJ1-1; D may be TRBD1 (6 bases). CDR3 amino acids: CASSFTGLGNTEAFF. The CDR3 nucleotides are TGTGCCAGCAGTTTCACAGGGCTTGGGAACACTGAAGCTTTCTTT.